The clone carrying this T cell receptor beta chain was observed a few times. The data belong to a study of blood T cells in healthy people across ages. Sample-barcoded 5' priming and a J-beta primer mix drove a second PCR of 7 to 11 cycles. TCRdb reprocessed the 5' RACE reads with MiXCR, giving one entry per CDR3 protein. Counted here are around 970,000 distinct CDR3 sequences, roughly 51% occurring once; the ten biggest clones make up about 20%. The origin of this receptor is a woman in her sixties or seventies in good health. Source material: blood.

The CDR3 bases are TGCAGCGCCGACGTGGAAATCGGCAATGAGCAGTTCTTC. Translation: CSADVEIGNEQFF. V is TRBV29-1 and J is TRBJ2-1; no reliable D call. CDR1 is SQVTM, CDR2 ANQGSEA, per germline. CDR3 length: 13 residues. V lost 7 bases to trimming and J lost 6 bases, with 16 bases between them.